The 14 T cell receptor beta chains presented below share a single source sample, sequenced in a study of blood T cells in healthy people across ages (dated by TCRdb to about 2015). The library was prepared using 5' RACE. Sequencing was performed on an Illumina HiSeq 2500. The second PCR ran for roughly 6 to 11 cycles and used a J-beta primer mix along with a sample-barcoded 5' primer. The raw public data were reprocessed by TCRdb itself: fastp quality trimming at Q25, MiXCR clonotype calling, in-frame beta chains only. CDR3 protein duplicates are merged, each entry listing the most common genes and DNA. The sample records roughly 1,100,000 distinct CDR3 sequences, under 30% of which are singletons. Of the sample, 0.65% to 0.95% is held by the ten largest clones. These data were also reused for a study on T cells of mothers and their children.

The specimen was blood. The receptors stem from a girl aged 2 to 10 in good health.

The chain is built from TRBV24-1 and TRBJ2-2; TRBD2 agrees at 7 bases. Trimming cost V 2 bases and J 6 bases; bases outside gene matches: 8. Germline V gene data show CDR1 as KGHDR and CDR2 as SFDVKD. This CDR3 has 16 amino acids. The CDR3 sequence is CATSDWSAGDAGELFF. CDR3 in DNA: TGTGCCACCAGTGATTGGTCGGCGGGGGACGCCGGGGAGCTGTTTTTT.

The chain uses TRBV13 and TRBJ2-5; 13 bases are shared with TRBD2. CDR3 length equals 17 residues. Germline values: CDR1 PRHDT, CDR2 FYEKMQ (reference sequence). The ends lost 1 base at V and 4 bases at J; junction bases unmatched: 6. In DNA, the CDR3 is TGTGCCAGCAGCTTAGAGTCCGGACTAGCGGGAGCAGAGACCCAGTACTTC. Its translation: CASSLESGLAGAETQYF.

The chain has TRBV12-5 and TRBJ1-5, with unresolved D. CDR3 length: 16 residues. The V gene's germline CDR1 is LGHNT and CDR2 FRNRAP. Trimming cost V 2 bases and J 2 bases, with 13 bases left between them. The CDR3 reads CASGLFTADGNQPQHF. The CDR3 DNA reads TGTGCTAGTGGTTTGTTCACCGCCGACGGCAATCAGCCCCAGCATTTT.

Note on this clonotype: A much larger clone differs from this one at a single base, so this may be a read error. This chain uses TRBV10-2 with TRBJ1-2; 9 bases align to TRBD1. The CDR3 is 13 residues long. Germline V gene sequence: CDR1 WSHSY, CDR2 SAAADI. V shed 5 bases and J 10 bases; nucleotides not matched to a gene: 8. The CDR3 DNA sequence: TGCGCCAGCAGTCTGGGACAGGGCGGCAACTACACCTTC. This translates into CASSLGQGGNYTF.

This clonotype was detected only a few times. The chain combines TRBV12-3 or TRBV12-4 with TRBJ2-7; 8 bases are shared with TRBD1. The J segment lost 3 bases and the V segment lost 6 bases, leaving 4 bases of the junction unmatched. The CDR3 runs 13 residues. CDR3 protein: CASRDREYYEQYF. In DNA form, the CDR3 reads TGTGCCAGCAGGGACAGGGAATACTACGAGCAGTACTTC.

This chain links TRBV25-1 with TRBJ1-2; weak D call: TRBD1 (5 bases). Germline V lookup: CDR1 MGHDK, CDR2 SYGVNS. There are 16 residues in the CDR3. Trimming took 4 bases from V and 4 from J, leaving 19 bases between them. The chain's CDR3 is CASSGGDELGIYGYTF. As DNA, the CDR3 is TGTGCCAGCAGTGGAGGGGACGAGCTTGGGATCTATGGCTACACCTTC.

This clonotype turned up a few times. Its ends do not fully match the called genes, so a read error is possible. The rearrangement links TRBV2 to TRBJ2-1; 8 bases fit TRBD2. Germline CDR1 and CDR2: SNHLY and FYNNEI. This CDR3 contains 14 residues. DNA of the CDR3: TGTGCCAGCAGACAACGGGAGGGCGCGGCCAATCAGCTCTTC. Its protein product is CASRQREGAANQLF.

There are a few counts of this clonotype. The V and J genes are TRBV29-1 and TRBJ2-1, with D perhaps matching TRBD1 or TRBD2 (6 bases each). The CDR3 sequence is 12 residues long. Germline V gene lookup returns CDR1 SQVTM and CDR2 ANQGSEA. The CDR3 region is CRVGGVYNEQFF. For the CDR3, the DNA is TGCAGGGTGGGGGGCGTCTACAATGAGCAGTTCTTC.

This clonotype turned up a few times. The CDR3: CASSVGPGETQYF. CDR3 nucleotide sequence: TGCGCCAGCAGCGTGGGGCCGGGGGAGACCCAGTACTTC. The chain uses TRBV5-1 and TRBJ2-5; either TRBD1 or TRBD2 may supply D (5 bases each). CDR1 and CDR2 (germline): SGHRS, YFSETQ. The V end was cut by 4 bases, the J end by 5 bases, with 12 bases between. CDR3 length: 13 residues.

This clonotype was counted at least ten times. The CDR3 sequence is CASSIPGNEQFF. In nucleotides, the CDR3 is TGTGCCAGTAGTATCCCGGGTAATGAGCAGTTCTTC. V and J are TRBV19 and TRBJ2-1, with D unresolved. V was trimmed by 3 bases and J by 7 bases, leaving 7 bases between them. CDR1 and CDR2 from the germline V gene are LNHDA and SQIVND (reference sequence). This CDR3 is 12 amino acids long.

This clonotype occurred a few times. The chain uses TRBV12-3 or TRBV12-4 and TRBJ2-5; the D call may be TRBD1 or TRBD2 (6 bases each). TRBJ2-7 matches the DNA end more closely, so the J call is doubtful. The CDR3 covers 17 residues. The DNA for the CDR3 is TGTGCCAGCAGTCCAAGGATTGGGGTTGAGGGGGGCGGCGAGCAGTACTTC. This codes for CASSPRIGVEGGGEQYF.

The chain recombines TRBV10-1 with TRBJ2-7; D remains ambiguous. The CDR3 runs 13 residues. The V and J ends lost 2 bases and 6 bases respectively, with 11 bases between them. CDR1 WNHNN and CDR2 SYGVQD come from the germline V gene (reference sequence). The CDR3 DNA is TGCGCCAGCAGTGAGAGGTCGGACGGCGAGCAGTACTTC. Protein product: CASSERSDGEQYF.

This clonotype appeared a few times. The chain is built from TRBV28 and TRBJ2-4; no firm D call. Per germline, CDR1 MDHEN and CDR2 SYDVKM. V lost 5 bases and J 2 bases, leaving 10 bases between the germline ends. This CDR3 spans 14 amino acids. CDR3 sequence (DNA): TGTGCCAGCAGTCCCCGGATTACCAAAAACATTCAGTACTTC. Translated, it gives CASSPRITKNIQYF.

This sequence joins TRBV5-1 and TRBJ2-3, with a weak D call TRBD1 (5 bases). There are 16 residues in the CDR3. The germline CDR1 and CDR2 sequences are SGHRS and YFSETQ. V was clipped by 3 bases and J by 2 bases, with 16 bases between them. The CDR3 DNA reads TGCGCCAGCAGCTCCCCGGCAGGGCCCCACACAGATACGCAGTATTTT. It codes for CASSSPAGPHTDTQYF.